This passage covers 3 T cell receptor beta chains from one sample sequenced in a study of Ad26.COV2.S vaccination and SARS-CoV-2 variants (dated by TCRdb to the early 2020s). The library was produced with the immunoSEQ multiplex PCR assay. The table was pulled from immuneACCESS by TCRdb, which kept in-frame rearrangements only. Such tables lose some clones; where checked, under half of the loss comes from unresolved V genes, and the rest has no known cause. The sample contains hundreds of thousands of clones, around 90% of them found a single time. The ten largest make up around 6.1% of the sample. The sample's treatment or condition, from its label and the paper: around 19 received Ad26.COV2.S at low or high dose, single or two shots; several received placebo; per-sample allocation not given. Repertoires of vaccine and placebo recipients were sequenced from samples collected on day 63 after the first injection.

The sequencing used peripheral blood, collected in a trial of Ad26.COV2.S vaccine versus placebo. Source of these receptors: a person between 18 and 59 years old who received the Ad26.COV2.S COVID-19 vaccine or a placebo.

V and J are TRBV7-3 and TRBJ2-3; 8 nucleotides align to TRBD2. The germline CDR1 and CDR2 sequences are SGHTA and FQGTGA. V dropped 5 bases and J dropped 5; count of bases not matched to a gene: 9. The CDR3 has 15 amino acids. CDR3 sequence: CASSPNAGGKDTQYF. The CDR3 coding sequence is TGTGCCAGCAGCCCTAACGCGGGAGGAAAAGATACGCAGTATTTT. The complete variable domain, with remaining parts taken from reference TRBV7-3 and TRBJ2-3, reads GAGVSQTPSNKVTEKGKYVELRCDPISGHTALYWYRQSLGQGPEFLIYFQGTGAADDSGLPNDRFFAVRPEGSVSTLKIQRTERGDSAVYLCASSPNAGGKDTQYFGPGTRLTVL.

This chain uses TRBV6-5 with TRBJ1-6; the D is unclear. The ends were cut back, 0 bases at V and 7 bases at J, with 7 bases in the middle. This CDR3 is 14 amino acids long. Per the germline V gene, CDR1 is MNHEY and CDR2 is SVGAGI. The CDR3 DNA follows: TGTGCCAGCAGTTACTCCGAACGGAATTCACCCCTCCACTTT. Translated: CASSYSERNSPLHF.

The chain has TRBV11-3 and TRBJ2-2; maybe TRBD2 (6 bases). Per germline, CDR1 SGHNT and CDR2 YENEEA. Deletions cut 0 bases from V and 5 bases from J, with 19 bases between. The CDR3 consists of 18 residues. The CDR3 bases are TGTGCCAGCAGCTTAGATGCCATGGGGGGAAGGTCAACCGGGGAGCTGTTTTTT. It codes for CASSLDAMGGRSTGELFF. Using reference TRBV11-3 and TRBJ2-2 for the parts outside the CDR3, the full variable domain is EAGVVQSPRYKIIEKKQPVAFWCNPISGHNTLYWYLQNLGQGPELLIRYENEEAVDDSQLPKDRFSAERLKGVDSTLKIQPAELGDSAVYLCASSLDAMGGRSTGELFFGEGSRLTVL.